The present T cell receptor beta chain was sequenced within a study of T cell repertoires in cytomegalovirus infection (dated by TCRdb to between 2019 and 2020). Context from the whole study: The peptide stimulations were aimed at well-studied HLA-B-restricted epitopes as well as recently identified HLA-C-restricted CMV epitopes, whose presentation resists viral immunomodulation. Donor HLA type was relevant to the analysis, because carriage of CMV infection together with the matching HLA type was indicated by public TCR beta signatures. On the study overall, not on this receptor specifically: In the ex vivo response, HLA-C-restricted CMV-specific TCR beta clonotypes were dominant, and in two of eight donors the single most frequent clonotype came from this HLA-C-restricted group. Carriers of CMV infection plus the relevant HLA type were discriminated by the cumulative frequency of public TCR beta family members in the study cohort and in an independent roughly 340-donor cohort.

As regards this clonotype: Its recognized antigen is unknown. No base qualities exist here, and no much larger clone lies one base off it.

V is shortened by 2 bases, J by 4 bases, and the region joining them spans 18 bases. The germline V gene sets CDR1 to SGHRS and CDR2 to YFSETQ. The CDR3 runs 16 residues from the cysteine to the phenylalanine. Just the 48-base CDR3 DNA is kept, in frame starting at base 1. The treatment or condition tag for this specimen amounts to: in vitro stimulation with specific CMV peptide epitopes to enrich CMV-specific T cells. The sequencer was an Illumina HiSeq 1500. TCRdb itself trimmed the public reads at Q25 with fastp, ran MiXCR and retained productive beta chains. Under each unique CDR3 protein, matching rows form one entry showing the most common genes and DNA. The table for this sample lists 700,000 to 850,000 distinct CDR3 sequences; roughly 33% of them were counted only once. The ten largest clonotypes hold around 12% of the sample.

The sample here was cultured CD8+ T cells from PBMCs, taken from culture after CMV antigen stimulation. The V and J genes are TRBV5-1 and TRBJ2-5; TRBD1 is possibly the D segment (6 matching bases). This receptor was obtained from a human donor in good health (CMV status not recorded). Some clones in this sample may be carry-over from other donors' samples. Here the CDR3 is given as CASSFTRDKGRETQYF. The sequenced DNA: TGCGCCAGCAGCTTTACCCGGGACAAGGGCCGAGAGACCCAGTACTTC.